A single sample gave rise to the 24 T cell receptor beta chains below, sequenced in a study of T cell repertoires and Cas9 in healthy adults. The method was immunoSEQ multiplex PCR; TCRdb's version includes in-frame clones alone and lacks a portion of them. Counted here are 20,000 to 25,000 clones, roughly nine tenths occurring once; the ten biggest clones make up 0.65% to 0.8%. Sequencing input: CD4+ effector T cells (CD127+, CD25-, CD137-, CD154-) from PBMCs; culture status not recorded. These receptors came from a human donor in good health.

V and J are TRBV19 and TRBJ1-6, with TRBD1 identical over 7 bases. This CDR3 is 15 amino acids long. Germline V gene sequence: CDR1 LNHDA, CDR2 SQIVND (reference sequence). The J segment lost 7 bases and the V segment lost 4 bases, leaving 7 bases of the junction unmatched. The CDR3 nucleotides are TGTGCCAGTAGTAAACAGGGGACGAGCAATTCACCCCTCCACTTT. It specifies CASSKQGTSNSPLHF.

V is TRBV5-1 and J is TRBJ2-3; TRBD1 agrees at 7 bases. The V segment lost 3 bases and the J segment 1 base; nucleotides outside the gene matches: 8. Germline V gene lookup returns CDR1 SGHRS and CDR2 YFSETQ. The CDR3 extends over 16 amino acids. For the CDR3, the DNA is TGCGCCAGCAGCTACCTAAATACAGGGGGCACAGATACGCAGTATTTT. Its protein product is CASSYLNTGGTDTQYF.

DNA of the CDR3: TGTGCCAGCAGTTTATGGTCTAGCGGGGGCACTGAGCAGTTCTTC. Residues: CASSLWSSGGTEQFF. The V call is TRBV28, the J call TRBJ2-1; 10 positions agree with TRBD2. This CDR3 is built from 15 residues. V shed 0 bases and J 9 bases; nucleotides not matched to a gene: 5. Germline CDR1 is MDHEN and CDR2 is SYDVKM.

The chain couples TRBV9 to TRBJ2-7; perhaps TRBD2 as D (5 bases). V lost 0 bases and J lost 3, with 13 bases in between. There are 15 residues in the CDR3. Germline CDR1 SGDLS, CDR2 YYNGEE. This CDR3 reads CASSVGPDGDYEQYF. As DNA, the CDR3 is TGTGCCAGCAGCGTAGGACCAGACGGGGACTACGAGCAGTACTTC.

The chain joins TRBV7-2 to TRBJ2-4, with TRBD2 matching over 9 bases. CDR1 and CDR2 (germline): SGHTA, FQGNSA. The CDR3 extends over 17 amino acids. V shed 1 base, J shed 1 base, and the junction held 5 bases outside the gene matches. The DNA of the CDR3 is TGTGCCAGCAGCTTAGGTGGTAGCGGGGGTGCCAAAAACATTCAGTACTTC. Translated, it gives CASSLGGSGGAKNIQYF.

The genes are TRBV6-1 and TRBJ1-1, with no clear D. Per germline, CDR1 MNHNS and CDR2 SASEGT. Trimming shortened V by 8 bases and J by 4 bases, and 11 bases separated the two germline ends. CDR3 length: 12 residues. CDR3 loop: CASLGSGTEAFF. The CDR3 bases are TGTGCCAGCTTGGGCAGTGGCACTGAAGCTTTCTTT.

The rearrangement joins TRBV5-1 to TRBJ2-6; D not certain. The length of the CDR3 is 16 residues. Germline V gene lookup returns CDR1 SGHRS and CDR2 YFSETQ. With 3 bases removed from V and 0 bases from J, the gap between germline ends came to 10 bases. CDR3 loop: CASSSLPVSGANVLTF. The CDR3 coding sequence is TGCGCCAGCAGCTCCCTCCCCGTCTCTGGGGCCAACGTCCTGACTTTC.

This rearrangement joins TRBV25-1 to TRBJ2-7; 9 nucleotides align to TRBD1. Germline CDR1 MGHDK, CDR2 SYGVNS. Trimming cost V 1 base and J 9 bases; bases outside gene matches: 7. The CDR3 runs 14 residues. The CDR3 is CASSELDRGGGQYF. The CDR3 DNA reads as TGTGCCAGCAGTGAATTGGACAGGGGCGGAGGGCAGTACTTC.

CDR3 coding DNA: TGTGCCAGCAGCTTAGAGACAGGGACCAACTACGAGCAGTACTTC. It specifies CASSLETGTNYEQYF. This chain links TRBV7-6 with TRBJ2-5, with 7 bases identical to TRBD1. The DNA end is more similar to TRBJ2-7, so the J call may be wrong. This CDR3 is 15 amino acids long. Germline assignment: CDR1 SGHVS and CDR2 FNYEAQ.

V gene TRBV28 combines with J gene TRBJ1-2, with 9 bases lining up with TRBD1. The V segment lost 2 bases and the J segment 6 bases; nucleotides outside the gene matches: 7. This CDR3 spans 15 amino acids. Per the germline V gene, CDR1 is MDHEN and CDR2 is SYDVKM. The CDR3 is CASSLTGGAINGYTF. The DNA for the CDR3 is TGTGCCAGCAGTTTAACAGGGGGCGCAATAAATGGCTACACCTTC.

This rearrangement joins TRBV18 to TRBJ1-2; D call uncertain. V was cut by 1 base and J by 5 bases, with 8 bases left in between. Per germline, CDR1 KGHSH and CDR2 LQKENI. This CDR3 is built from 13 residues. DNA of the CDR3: TGTGCCAGCTCACCACAGGCATTATATGGCTACACCTTC. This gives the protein CASSPQALYGYTF.

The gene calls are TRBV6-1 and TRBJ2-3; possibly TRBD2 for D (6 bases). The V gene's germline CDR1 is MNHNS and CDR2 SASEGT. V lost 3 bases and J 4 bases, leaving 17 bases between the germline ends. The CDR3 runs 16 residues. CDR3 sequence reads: CASSDDGTHLPDTQYF. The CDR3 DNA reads TGTGCCAGCAGTGACGATGGGACTCATCTACCAGATACGCAGTATTTT.

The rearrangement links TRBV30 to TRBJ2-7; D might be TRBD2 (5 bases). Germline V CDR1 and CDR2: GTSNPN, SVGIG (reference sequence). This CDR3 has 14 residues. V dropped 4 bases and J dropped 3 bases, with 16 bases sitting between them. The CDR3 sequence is CAWTKGAPNYEQYF. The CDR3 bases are TGTGCCTGGACTAAGGGAGCGCCTAACTACGAGCAGTACTTC. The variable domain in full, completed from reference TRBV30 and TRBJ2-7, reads SQTIHQWPATLVQPVGSPLSLECTVEGTSNPNLYWYRQAAGRGLQLLFYSVGIGQISSEVPQNLSASRPQDRQFILSSKKLLLSDSGFYLCAWTKGAPNYEQYFGPGTRLTVT.

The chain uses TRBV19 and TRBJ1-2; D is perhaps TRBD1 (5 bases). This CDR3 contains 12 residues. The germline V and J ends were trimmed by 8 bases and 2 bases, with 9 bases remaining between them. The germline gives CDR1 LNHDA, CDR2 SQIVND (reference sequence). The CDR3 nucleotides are TGTGCCAGTGTGGGGGGAAACTATGGCTACACCTTC. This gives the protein CASVGGNYGYTF.

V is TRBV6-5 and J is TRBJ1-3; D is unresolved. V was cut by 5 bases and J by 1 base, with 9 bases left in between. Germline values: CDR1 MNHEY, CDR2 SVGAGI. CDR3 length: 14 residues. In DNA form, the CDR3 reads TGTGCCAGCAGTGTTCAGCGTTCTGGAAACACCATATATTTT. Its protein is CASSVQRSGNTIYF.

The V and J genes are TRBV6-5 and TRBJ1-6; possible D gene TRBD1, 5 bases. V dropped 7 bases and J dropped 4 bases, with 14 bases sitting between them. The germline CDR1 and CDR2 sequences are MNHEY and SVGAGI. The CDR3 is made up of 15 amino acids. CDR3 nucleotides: TGTGCCAGCAAAGTCCGGGACTTTTATAATTCACCCCTCCACTTT. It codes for CASKVRDFYNSPLHF.

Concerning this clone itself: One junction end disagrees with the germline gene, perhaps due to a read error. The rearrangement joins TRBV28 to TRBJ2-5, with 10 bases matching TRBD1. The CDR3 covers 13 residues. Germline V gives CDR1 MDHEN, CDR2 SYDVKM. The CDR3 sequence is CASSSRTGGSQNF. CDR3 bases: TGTGCCAGCAGTTCCCGGACAGGGGGTAGCCAAAACTTC.

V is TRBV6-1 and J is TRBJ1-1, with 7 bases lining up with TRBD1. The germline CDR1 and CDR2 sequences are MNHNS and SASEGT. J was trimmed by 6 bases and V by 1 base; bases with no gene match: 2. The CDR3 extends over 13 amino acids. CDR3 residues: CASSEDRGAEAFF. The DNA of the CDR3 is TGTGCCAGCAGTGAAGACAGGGGCGCTGAAGCTTTCTTT.

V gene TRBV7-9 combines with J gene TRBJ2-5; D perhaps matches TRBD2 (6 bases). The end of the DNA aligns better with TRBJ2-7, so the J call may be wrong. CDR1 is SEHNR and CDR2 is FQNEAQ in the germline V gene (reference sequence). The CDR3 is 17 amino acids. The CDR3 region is CASSRREGGPISYEQYF. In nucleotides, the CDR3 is TGTGCCAGCAGCCGTCGGGAAGGAGGGCCCATTTCCTACGAGCAGTACTTC.

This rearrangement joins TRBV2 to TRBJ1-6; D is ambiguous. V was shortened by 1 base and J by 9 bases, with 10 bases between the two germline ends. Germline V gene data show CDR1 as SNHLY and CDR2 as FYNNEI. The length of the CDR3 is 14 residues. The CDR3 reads CASSEDSALSPLHF. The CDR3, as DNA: TGTGCCAGCAGTGAAGACAGTGCCCTTTCACCCCTCCACTTT.

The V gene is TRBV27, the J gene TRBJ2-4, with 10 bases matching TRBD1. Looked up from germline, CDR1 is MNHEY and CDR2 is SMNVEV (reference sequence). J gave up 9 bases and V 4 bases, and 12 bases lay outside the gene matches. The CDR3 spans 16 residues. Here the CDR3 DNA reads TGTGCCAGCAGTTCGATAGGGGACAGGGGTTTCTCCATTCAGTACTTC. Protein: CASSSIGDRGFSIQYF.

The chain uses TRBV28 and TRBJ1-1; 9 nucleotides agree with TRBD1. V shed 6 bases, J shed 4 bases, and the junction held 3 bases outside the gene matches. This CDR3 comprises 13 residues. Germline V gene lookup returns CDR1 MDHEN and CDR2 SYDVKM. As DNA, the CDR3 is TGTGCCAGCAGGCAGACAGGGGGCACTGAAGCTTTCTTT. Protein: CASRQTGGTEAFF.

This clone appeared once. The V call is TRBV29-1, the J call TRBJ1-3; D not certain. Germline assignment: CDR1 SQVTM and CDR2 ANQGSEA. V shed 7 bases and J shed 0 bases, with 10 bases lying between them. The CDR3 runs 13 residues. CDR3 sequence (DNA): TGCAGCGCTGAGTATACCTCTGGAAACACCATATATTTT. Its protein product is CSAEYTSGNTIYF.

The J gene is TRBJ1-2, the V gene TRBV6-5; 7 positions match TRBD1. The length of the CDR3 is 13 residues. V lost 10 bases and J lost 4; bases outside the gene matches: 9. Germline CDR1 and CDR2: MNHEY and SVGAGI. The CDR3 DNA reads TGTGCCACCTACAGGGGACAGACCTATGGCTACACCTTC. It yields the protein CATYRGQTYGYTF.